The 17 T cell receptor beta chains reported below all come from one sample, sequenced in a study of identical twins. TCRdb reanalysed the 5' RACE reads using MiXCR and keeps one entry per CDR3 protein. Among approximately 700,000 distinct CDR3 sequences, about 18% were seen once, and the ten largest hold around 12%. The data also belong to a second study, concerning T cells expressing NK-cell markers.

Material for sequencing was PBMCs. The source of these receptors is a woman in her late teens or twenties in good health.

The sample holds a few counts of this clonotype. This chain links TRBV5-1 with TRBJ2-2; unclear D gene. Germline loops: CDR1 SGHRS, CDR2 YFSETQ. The CDR3 loop spans 11 amino acids. The V gene lost 1 base and the J gene lost 8 bases, with 3 bases spanning the gap. The DNA for the CDR3 is TGCGCCAGCAGCTTGAATGGGGAGCTGTTTTTT. It yields the protein CASSLNGELFF. Full variable domain (remainder filled in from reference TRBV5-1 and TRBJ2-2): KAGVTQTPRYLIKTRGQQVTLSCSPISGHRSVSWYQQTPGQGLQFLFEYFSETQRNKGNFPGRFSGRQFSNSRSEMNVSTLELGDSALYLCASSLNGELFFGEGSRLTVL.

The rearrangement links TRBV6-4 to TRBJ2-1; D is undetermined. The germline V and J ends were trimmed by 3 bases and 9 bases, with 15 bases remaining between them. The length of the CDR3 is 14 residues. CDR1 MRHNA and CDR2 SNTAGT come from the germline V gene. The CDR3 DNA sequence: TGTGCCAGCAGTGATCCTCCTTCCGGCCCTGAGCAGTTCTTC. This encodes CASSDPPSGPEQFF.

This sequence joins TRBV6-5 and TRBJ1-5, with D uncertain. Germline CDR1 MNHEY, CDR2 SVGAGI. This CDR3 has 13 amino acids. Between the trimmed V and J ends, which lost 4 bases and 5 bases, there was a span of 9 bases. The CDR3 reads CASSWYRDQPQHF. The CDR3 DNA sequence: TGTGCCAGCAGTTGGTACCGGGATCAGCCCCAGCATTTT.

This rearrangement joins TRBV4-3 to TRBJ2-5; 9 bases are shared with TRBD2. V was pared by 3 bases and J by 5 bases, with 7 bases of the junction left unmatched. CDR3 length: 15 amino acids. From germline, CDR1 is LGHNA and CDR2 YSLEER. The CDR3 loop reads CASSHLGLATETQYF. CDR3 sequence (DNA): TGCGCCAGCAGCCACCTCGGACTAGCGACGGAGACCCAGTACTTC.

The gene calls are TRBV15 and TRBJ2-7, with unresolved D. In germline, CDR1 is LNHNV, CDR2 YYDKDF (reference sequence). The CDR3 consists of 15 residues. Trimming took 0 bases from V and 5 from J, leaving 14 bases between them. The CDR3 DNA reads as TGTGCCACCAGCAGAGATCTCCAGGCCGGCCACGAGCAGTACTTC. Amino acid sequence: CATSRDLQAGHEQYF.

At least ten counts were recorded for this clonotype. V usage is TRBV12-3 or TRBV12-4 and J usage is TRBJ2-7, with D unresolved. The CDR3 is 14 amino acids. Trimming removed 5 bases from V and 0 bases from J, with 11 bases in between. Here the CDR3 reads CASSLDTVSYEQYF. Written as DNA, the CDR3 is TGTGCCAGCAGTCTCGATACCGTCTCCTACGAGCAGTACTTC.

This clonotype was observed a few times. This chain joins TRBV5-1 and TRBJ2-7; D uncertain. V was shortened by 4 bases and J by 2 bases, with 13 bases between the two germline ends. This CDR3 region has 14 residues. Germline loops: CDR1 SGHRS, CDR2 YFSETQ. CDR3 region: CASSPSGGTYEQYF. The CDR3 bases are TGCGCCAGCAGCCCCTCGGGCGGAACCTACGAGCAGTACTTC.

This clonotype was counted only a few times. The CDR3 nucleotides read TGTGCCAGCAGCGTAGAACTGGCCCTCTTAAATGAGCAGTTCTTC. Translating it yields CASSVELALLNEQFF. The chain recombines TRBV9 with TRBJ2-1; no definite D call. Per germline, CDR1 SGDLS and CDR2 YYNGEE. The CDR3 runs to 15 residues. V dropped 0 bases and J dropped 7 bases, with 14 bases sitting between them.

This clonotype was seen more than once but under ten times. V is TRBV4-1 and J is TRBJ2-1; possible D gene TRBD2, 7 bases. The germline V and J ends were trimmed by 0 bases and 8 bases, with 14 bases remaining between them. CDR3 length: 15 residues. CDR1 and CDR2 (germline): MGHRA, YSYEKL. This chain's CDR3 is CASSQDLGGAYEQFF. In DNA, the CDR3 is TGCGCCAGCAGCCAAGATCTAGGGGGGGCCTATGAGCAGTTCTTC.

The V call is TRBV12-3 or TRBV12-4, the J call TRBJ2-1, with a tentative D call TRBD1 (5 bases). Trimming took 4 bases from V and 5 from J, leaving 12 bases between them. The CDR3 is made up of 14 amino acids. CDR3 nucleotide sequence: TGTGCCAGCAGTTACAAGGGGTCCCACAATGAGCAGTTCTTC. Its protein product is CASSYKGSHNEQFF.

The chain employs TRBV7-9 and TRBJ1-1, with a weak D call TRBD1 (5 bases). The CDR3 runs to 17 residues. Deletions cut 1 base from V and 1 base from J, with 16 bases between. Germline V gives CDR1 SEHNR, CDR2 FQNEAQ (reference sequence). The CDR3 DNA reads as TGTGCCAGCAGCTTAGGGTCTGGTACAGGCGCGAACACTGAAGCTTTCTTT. Its translation: CASSLGSGTGANTEAFF.

There are a few counts of this clonotype. The chain carries TRBV6-5 and TRBJ2-7, with 11 positions matching TRBD2. There are 15 residues in the CDR3. Germline V CDR1 and CDR2: MNHEY, SVGAGI. V was pared by 2 bases and J by 7 bases, with 7 bases of the junction left unmatched. The CDR3 loop reads CASSYPLAGVGEQYF. CDR3 DNA sequence: TGTGCCAGCAGTTACCCACTAGCGGGAGTAGGAGAGCAGTACTTC.

This clonotype turned up a few times. This chain links TRBV10-3 with TRBJ2-7, with D perhaps assigned TRBD1 or TRBD2 (5 bases each). The CDR3 spans 19 residues. CDR1 and CDR2 from the germline V gene are ENHRY and SYGVKD. The germline V and J ends were trimmed by 2 bases and 2 bases, with 25 bases remaining between them. CDR3 loop: CAISEPNELEGRLTYEQYF. DNA for the CDR3: TGTGCCATCAGTGAGCCTAACGAGCTAGAGGGACGCCTAACCTACGAGCAGTACTTC.

This clonotype was picked up a small number of times. J is TRBJ2-6 and V is TRBV25-1; no reliable D call. V was shortened by 2 bases and J by 4 bases, with 9 bases between the two germline ends. The CDR3 extends over 15 amino acids. Per the germline V gene, CDR1 is MGHDK and CDR2 is SYGVNS. CDR3 DNA sequence: TGTGCCAGCAGTGAACCCCACTTGGGGGCCAACGTCCTGACTTTC. This gives the protein CASSEPHLGANVLTF.

As to this clonotype: This may arise from a read error, as a much more abundant clone is one base away. This chain connects TRBV5-1 to TRBJ2-3; 7 bases fit TRBD2. CDR3 length: 15 amino acids. Germline V gives CDR1 SGHRS, CDR2 YFSETQ. CDR3: CASSASGFSIDTQYF. The CDR3 DNA sequence: TGCGCCAGCAGCGCTAGCGGATTTAGCATAGATACGCAGTATTTT.

In its sample, this clonotype was seen a few times. This chain uses TRBV4-2 with TRBJ2-1, with D possibly TRBD2 on 7 matching bases. CDR1 is LGHNA and CDR2 is YNFKEQ in the germline V gene. V was shortened by 7 bases and J by 8 bases, with 21 bases between the two germline ends. The CDR3 is 15 residues long. CDR3 sequence: CASTRFTGGIDEQFF. In nucleotides, the CDR3 is TGTGCCAGCACCAGATTTACGGGGGGCATTGATGAGCAGTTCTTC.

This clonotype was picked up a small number of times. The chain couples TRBV29-1 to TRBJ2-1; TRBD2 matches at 8 bases. The CDR3 loop spans 14 amino acids. Germline CDR1 SQVTM, CDR2 ANQGSEA. V gave up 6 bases and J gave up 4 bases; unmatched junction bases: 8. DNA of the CDR3: TGCAGCGTCGAGGGACTAGTTGATTACAATGAGCAGTTCTTC. As protein: CSVEGLVDYNEQFF.